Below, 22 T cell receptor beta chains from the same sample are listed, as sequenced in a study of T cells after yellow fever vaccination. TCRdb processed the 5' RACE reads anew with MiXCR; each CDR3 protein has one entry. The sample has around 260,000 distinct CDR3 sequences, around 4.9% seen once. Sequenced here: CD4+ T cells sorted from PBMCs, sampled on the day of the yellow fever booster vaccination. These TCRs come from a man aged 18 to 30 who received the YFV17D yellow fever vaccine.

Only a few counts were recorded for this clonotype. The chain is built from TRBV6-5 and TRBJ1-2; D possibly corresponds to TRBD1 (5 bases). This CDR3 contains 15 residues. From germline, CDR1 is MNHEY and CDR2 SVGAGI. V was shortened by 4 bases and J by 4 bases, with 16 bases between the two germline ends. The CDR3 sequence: CASSSPGEGSYGYTF. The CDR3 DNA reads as TGTGCCAGCAGTTCCCCTGGGGAGGGGAGCTATGGCTACACCTTC.

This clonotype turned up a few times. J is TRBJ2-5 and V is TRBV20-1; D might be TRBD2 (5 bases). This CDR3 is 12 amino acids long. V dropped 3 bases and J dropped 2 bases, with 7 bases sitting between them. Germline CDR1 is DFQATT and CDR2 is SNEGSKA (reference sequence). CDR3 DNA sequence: TGCAGTGCTAGTTGGACTCAAGAGACCCAGTACTTC. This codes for CSASWTQETQYF.

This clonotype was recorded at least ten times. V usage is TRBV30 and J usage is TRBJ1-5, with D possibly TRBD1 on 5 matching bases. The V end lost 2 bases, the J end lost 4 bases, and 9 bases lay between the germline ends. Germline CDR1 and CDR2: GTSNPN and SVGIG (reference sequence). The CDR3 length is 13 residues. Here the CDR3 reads CAWSRAGNQPQHF. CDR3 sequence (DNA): TGTGCCTGGAGTCGGGCAGGGAATCAGCCCCAGCATTTT.

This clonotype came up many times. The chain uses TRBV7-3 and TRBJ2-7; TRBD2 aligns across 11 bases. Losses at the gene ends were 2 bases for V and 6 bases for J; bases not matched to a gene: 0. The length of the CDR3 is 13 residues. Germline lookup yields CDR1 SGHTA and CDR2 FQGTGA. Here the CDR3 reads CASSLLAGGEQYF. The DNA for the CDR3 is TGTGCCAGCAGCTTACTAGCGGGGGGCGAGCAGTACTTC.

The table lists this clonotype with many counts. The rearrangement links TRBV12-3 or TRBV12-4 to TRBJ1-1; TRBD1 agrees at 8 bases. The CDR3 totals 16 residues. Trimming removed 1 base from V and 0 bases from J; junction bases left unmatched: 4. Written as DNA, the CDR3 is TGTGCCAGCAGTTTAGGGCAGGGGGCATTGAACACTGAAGCTTTCTTT. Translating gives CASSLGQGALNTEAFF.

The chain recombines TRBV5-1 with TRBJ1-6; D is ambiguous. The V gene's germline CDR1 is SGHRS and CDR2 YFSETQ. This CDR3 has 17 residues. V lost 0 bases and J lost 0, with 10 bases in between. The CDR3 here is CASSLVGPSSYNSPLHF. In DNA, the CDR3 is TGCGCCAGCAGCTTGGTTGGGCCCAGCTCCTATAATTCACCCCTCCACTTT.

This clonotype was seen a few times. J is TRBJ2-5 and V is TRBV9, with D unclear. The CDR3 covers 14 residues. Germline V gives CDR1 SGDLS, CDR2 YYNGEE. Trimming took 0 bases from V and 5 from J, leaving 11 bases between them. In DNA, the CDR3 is TGTGCCAGCAGCGTAGAATGGAGTCGGGAGACCCAGTACTTC. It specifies CASSVEWSRETQYF.

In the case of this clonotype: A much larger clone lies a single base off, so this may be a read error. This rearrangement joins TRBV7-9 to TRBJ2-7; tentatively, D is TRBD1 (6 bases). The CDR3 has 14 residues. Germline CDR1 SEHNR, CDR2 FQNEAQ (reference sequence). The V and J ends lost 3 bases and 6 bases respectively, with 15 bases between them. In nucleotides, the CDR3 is TGTGCCAGCAGCTTTCGGACAGCTAGCTGCGAGCAGTACTTC. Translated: CASSFRTASCEQYF.

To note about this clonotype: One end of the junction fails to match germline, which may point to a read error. The CDR3 DNA follows: TGCAGCGCTAGAGACCCTGGGATAGTTAATGAAAAACTGTTTTTT. It codes for CSARDPGIVNEKLFF. The chain uses TRBV20-1 and TRBJ1-4, with D uncertain. This CDR3 is 15 amino acids long. The germline V gene has CDR1 DFQATT and CDR2 SNEGSKA (reference sequence).

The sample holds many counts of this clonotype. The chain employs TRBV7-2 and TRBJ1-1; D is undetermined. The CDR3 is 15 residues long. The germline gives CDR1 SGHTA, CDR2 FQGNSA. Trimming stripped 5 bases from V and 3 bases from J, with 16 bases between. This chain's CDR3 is CASSLSSRRDTEAFF. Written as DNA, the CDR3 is TGTGCCAGCAGCCTATCTAGCCGGAGGGACACTGAAGCTTTCTTT.

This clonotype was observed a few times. The DNA for the CDR3 is TGTGCCAGCAGCACAGGGGACAGTGGTGAAAAACTGTTTTTT. The encoded protein is CASSTGDSGEKLFF. This rearrangement joins TRBV7-6 to TRBJ1-4; 7 nucleotides align to TRBD1. Germline CDR1 SGHVS, CDR2 FNYEAQ. Trimming took 5 bases from V and 7 from J; bases not matched to a gene: 7. CDR3 length equals 14 residues.

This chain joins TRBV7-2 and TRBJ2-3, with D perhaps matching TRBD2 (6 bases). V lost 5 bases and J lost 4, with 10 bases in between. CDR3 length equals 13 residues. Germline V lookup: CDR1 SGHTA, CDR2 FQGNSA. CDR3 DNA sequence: TGTGCCAGCAGCGCGGGGTTCGCAGATACGCAGTATTTT. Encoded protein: CASSAGFADTQYF.

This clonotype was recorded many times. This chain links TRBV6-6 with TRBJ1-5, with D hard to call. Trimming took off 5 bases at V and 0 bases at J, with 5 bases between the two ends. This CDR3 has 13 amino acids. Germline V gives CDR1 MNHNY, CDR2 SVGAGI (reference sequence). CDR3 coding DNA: TGTGCCAGCAGTCACGGTAGCAATCAGCCCCAGCATTTT. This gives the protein CASSHGSNQPQHF.

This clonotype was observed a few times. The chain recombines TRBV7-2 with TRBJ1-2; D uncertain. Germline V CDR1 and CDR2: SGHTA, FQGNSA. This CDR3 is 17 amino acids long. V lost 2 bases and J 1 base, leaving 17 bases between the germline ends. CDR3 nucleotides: TGTGCCAGCAGCTTACTACGGACGGGAGGCCTTAACTATGGCTACACCTTC. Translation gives CASSLLRTGGLNYGYTF.

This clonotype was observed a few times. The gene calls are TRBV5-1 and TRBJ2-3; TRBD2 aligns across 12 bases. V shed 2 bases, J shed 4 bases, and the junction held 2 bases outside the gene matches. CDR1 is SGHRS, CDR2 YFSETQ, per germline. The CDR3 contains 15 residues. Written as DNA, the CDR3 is TGCGCCAGCAGCTTACTAGCGGGGGGAGCAGATACGCAGTATTTT. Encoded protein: CASSLLAGGADTQYF.

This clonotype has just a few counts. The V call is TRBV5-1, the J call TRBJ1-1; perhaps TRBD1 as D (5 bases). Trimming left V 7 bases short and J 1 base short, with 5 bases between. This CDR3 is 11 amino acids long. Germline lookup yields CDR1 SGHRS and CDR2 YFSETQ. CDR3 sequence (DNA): TGCGCCAGCCAGGGGAACACTGAAGCTTTCTTT. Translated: CASQGNTEAFF.

The CDR3, as DNA: TGTGCCTGGAGTGGGGTCAGCATCCAAGAGACCCAGTACTTC. Protein: CAWSGVSIQETQYF. The rearrangement links TRBV30 to TRBJ2-5; D is unclear. Germline V gene sequence: CDR1 GTSNPN, CDR2 SVGIG (reference sequence). The germline V and J ends were trimmed by 1 base and 1 base, with 10 bases remaining between them. This CDR3 comprises 14 residues.

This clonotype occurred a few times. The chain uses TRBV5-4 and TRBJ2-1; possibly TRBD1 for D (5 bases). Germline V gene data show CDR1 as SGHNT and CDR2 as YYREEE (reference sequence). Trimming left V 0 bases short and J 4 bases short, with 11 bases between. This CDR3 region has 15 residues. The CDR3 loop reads CASSLGLGVYNEQFF. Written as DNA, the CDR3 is TGTGCCAGCAGCTTGGGTCTAGGGGTGTACAATGAGCAGTTCTTC.

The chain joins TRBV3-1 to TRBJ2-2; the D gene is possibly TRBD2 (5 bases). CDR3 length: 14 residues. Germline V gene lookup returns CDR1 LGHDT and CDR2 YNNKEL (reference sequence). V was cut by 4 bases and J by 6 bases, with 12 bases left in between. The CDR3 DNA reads TGTGCCAGCAGCCGGACGGAGGCACCCGGGGAGCTGTTTTTT. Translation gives CASSRTEAPGELFF.

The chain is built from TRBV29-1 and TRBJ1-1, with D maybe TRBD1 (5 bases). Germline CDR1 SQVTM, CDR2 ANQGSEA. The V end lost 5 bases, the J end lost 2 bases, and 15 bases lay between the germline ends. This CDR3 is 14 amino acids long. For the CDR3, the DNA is TGCAGCGTTTCCCCCGGCAGGGCAAACACTGAAGCTTTCTTT. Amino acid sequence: CSVSPGRANTEAFF. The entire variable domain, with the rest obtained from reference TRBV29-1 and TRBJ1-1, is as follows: SAVISQKPSRDICQRGTSLTIQCQVDSQVTMMFWYRQQPGQSLTLIATANQGSEATYESGFVIDKFPISRPNLTFSTLTVSNMSPEDSSIYLCSVSPGRANTEAFFGQGTRLTVV.

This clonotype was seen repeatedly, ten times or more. CDR3 sequence reads: CASSLGSQTGPWETQYF. Written as DNA, the CDR3 is TGTGCCAGCAGCTTAGGGTCCCAAACGGGACCATGGGAGACCCAGTACTTC. V usage is TRBV7-3 and J usage is TRBJ2-5, with D perhaps given as TRBD1 or TRBD2 (5 bases each). The CDR3 is made up of 17 amino acids. CDR1 is SGHTA, CDR2 FQGTGA, per germline. V gave up 2 bases and J gave up 5 bases, with 21 bases separating them.

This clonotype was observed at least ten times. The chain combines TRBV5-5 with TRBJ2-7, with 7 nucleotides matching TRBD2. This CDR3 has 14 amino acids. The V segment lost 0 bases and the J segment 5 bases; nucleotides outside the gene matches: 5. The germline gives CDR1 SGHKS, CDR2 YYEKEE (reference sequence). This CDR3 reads CASSLAGGNHEQYF. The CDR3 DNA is TGTGCCAGCAGCTTGGCCGGGGGGAACCACGAGCAGTACTTC.